This T cell receptor beta chain was sequenced in a study of early T cells in non-severe SARS-CoV-2 infection. Study in general: It was bulk RNA from unsorted whole blood that was sequenced, and the chains were unpaired.

This clonotype was recorded many times. Its target is not known. TCRdb fed the 5' RACE reads into MiXCR, producing one record per CDR3 protein. The sample has about 81,000 distinct CDR3 sequences; roughly 6% are singletons. Study-wide results and caveats: VDJdb-based matching was biased toward anti-spike CD8 responses and missed private and CD4 specificities.

CDR3 size: 21 residues. Unmatched junction bases numbered 25, after V lost 6 bases and J lost 5 bases. CDR1 and CDR2 from the germline V gene are SGHTA and FQGNSA. The sample taken for sequencing was whole blood. V and J are TRBV7-2 and TRBJ2-5; 12 bases map to TRBD2. The receptor's source is an adult who was a healthcare worker with PCR-confirmed SARS-CoV-2 infection or an uninfected control (not recorded which). Written as DNA, the CDR3 is TGTGCCAGCAGTTACCTGGACGCGGGACAGGGACTAGCGGGTACCCTTGAGACCCAGTACTTC. Its translation is CASSYLDAGQGLAGTLETQYF.